The count of the clone carrying this T cell receptor (beta chain) is one. Libraries were prepared by immunoSEQ multiplex PCR; TCRdb keeps only in-frame clonotypes and omits some of them. The table shows some 320,000 clones, with about nine tenths occurring only once. The data derive from a study of blood T cell repertoires in COVID-19. For the study at large: Nucleic acid was either cDNA or gDNA, and it came from T cells, B-cell-depleted T cells, or PBMCs.

The sequenced sample was peripheral blood. The receptor's source is a woman between 25 and 40 years old with COVID-19, enrolled during active disease.

CDR3 coding DNA: TGTGCCAGTAGTATATGGGGCGACAATGAGCAGTTCTTC. Amino acid sequence: CASSIWGDNEQFF. J is TRBJ2-1 and V is TRBV19, with D possibly TRBD1 on 5 matching bases. Trimming took 2 bases from V and 5 from J, leaving 7 bases between them. Looked up from germline, CDR1 is LNHDA and CDR2 is SQIVND (reference sequence). The CDR3 extends over 13 amino acids. The full variable domain, completed using reference TRBV19 and TRBJ2-1, is DGGITQSPKYLFRKEGQNVTLSCEQNLNHDAMYWYRQDPGQGLRLIYYSQIVNDFQKGDIAEGYSVSREKKESFPLTVTSAQKNPTAFYLCASSIWGDNEQFFGPGTRLTVL.